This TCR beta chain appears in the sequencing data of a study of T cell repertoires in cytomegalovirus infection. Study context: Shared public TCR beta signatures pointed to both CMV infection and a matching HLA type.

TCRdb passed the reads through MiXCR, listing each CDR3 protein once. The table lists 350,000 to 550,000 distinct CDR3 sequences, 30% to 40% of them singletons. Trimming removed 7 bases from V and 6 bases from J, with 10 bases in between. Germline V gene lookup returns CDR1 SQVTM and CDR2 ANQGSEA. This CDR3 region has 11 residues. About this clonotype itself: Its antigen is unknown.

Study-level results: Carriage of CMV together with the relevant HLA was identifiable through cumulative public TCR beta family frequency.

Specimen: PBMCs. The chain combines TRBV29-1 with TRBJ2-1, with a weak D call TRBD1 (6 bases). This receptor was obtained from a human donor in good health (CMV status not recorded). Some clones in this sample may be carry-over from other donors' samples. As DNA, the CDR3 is TGCAGCGCCCTAGGGGGCAATGAGCAGTTCTTC. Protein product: CSALGGNEQFF.